The 2 T cell receptor beta chains below all came from one sample that was sequenced in a study of T cell clusters in autoimmune cytopenias (dated by TCRdb to the late 2010s). Sequencing relied on an Illumina MiSeq. TRB rearrangements were amplified by multiplex PCR following a touch-down protocol, with the TRB-A and TRB-B primer pools mixed in one tube. One entry per CDR3 protein sequence results from the TCRdb reprocessing of the reads, with DNA left out. This sample's listing comprises around 12,000 distinct CDR3 sequences. The ten top clones hold 3% to 3.5% of the sample. For each sample, TRB amplification used about 250 ng of peripheral blood genomic DNA, equal to approximately 38,000 genome equivalents. Sequencing used peripheral blood. These receptors were taken from a human donor with an autoimmune cytopenia or autoimmune hepatitis (not recorded which).

V gene TRBV12-3 or TRBV12-4 combines with J gene TRBJ2-6; TCRdb's D gene call, TRBD1, goes unchecked for lack of DNA. The CDR3 contains 18 residues. CDR3: CASSWGQGGLAGANVLTF.

The J gene is TRBJ2-1, the V gene TRBV12-3 or TRBV12-4; TCRdb reports TRBD2, a call that lacks DNA to check it against. This CDR3 is 14 amino acids long. The CDR3 is CASSVGTSVNEQFF.